Following are 22 T cell receptor beta chains from one sample sequenced in a study of response to subunit inactivated influenza vaccine. TCRdb reanalysed the RT-PCR reads using MiXCR and keeps one entry per CDR3 protein. In the table there are approximately 490,000 distinct CDR3 sequences, 6% to 9% of which are singletons. The material sequenced was PBMCs from blood, taken less than 30 months after vaccination. The source is a man aged 50 to 69 who received an inactivated influenza vaccine.

This clonotype was found many times. CDR3 nucleotides: TGTGCCAGCAGACAGGGGGCGGATAATTCACCCCTCCACTTT. Residues: CASRQGADNSPLHF. The gene calls are TRBV11-2 and TRBJ1-6; TRBD1 aligns across 9 bases. Unmatched junction bases numbered 2, after V lost 6 bases and J lost 5 bases. Germline V gene lookup returns CDR1 SGHAT and CDR2 FQNNGV. The CDR3 extends over 14 amino acids. Combining the CDR3 with reference TRBV11-2 and TRBJ1-6 gives the whole variable domain EAGVAQSPRYKIIEKRQSVAFWCNPISGHATLYWYQQILGQGPKLLIQFQNNGVVDDSQLPKDRFSAERLKGVDSTLKIQPAKLEDSAVYLCASRQGADNSPLHFGNGTRLTVT.

This clonotype came up many times. The chain joins TRBV11-2 to TRBJ2-1, with TRBD2 matching 12 bases. The germline V gene encodes CDR1 SGHAT and CDR2 FQNNGV. The trim removed 1 base at V and 5 bases at J, leaving 9 bases unmatched. The CDR3 is made up of 18 amino acids. The CDR3 loop reads CASSLVMTSGSRHNEQFF. For the CDR3, the DNA is TGTGCCAGCAGCTTAGTCATGACTAGCGGGAGTAGGCACAATGAGCAGTTCTTC.

This clonotype occurred a few times. The chain uses TRBV7-2 and TRBJ2-7; 8 bases line up with TRBD1. This CDR3 is 15 amino acids long. Germline assignment: CDR1 SGHTA and CDR2 FQGNSA. After removal of 3 bases from V and 2 bases from J, the junction contained 6 bases not matched to a gene. In nucleotides, the CDR3 is TGTGCCAGCAGCTTGTCAGGGGGCCTTGCCTACGAGCAGTACTTC. As protein: CASSLSGGLAYEQYF.

This clonotype was seen repeatedly, ten times or more. The chain recombines TRBV6-1 with TRBJ2-3; D gene ambiguous. The CDR3 consists of 11 residues. CDR1 and CDR2 from the germline V gene are MNHNS and SASEGT. V was pared by 0 bases and J by 5 bases, with 0 bases between. The CDR3 DNA reads TGTGCCAGCAGTGAAGCAGATACGCAGTATTTT. Translated, it gives CASSEADTQYF.

This clonotype has at least ten counts. J is TRBJ1-1 and V is TRBV4-1; TRBD1 aligns across 8 bases. This CDR3 region has 17 residues. From germline, CDR1 is MGHRA and CDR2 YSYEKL. V shed 0 bases and J 1 base; nucleotides not matched to a gene: 7. The chain's CDR3 is CASSQEWEQGGNTEAFF. The CDR3 DNA reads TGCGCCAGCAGCCAAGAGTGGGAACAGGGGGGGAACACTGAAGCTTTCTTT.

This clonotype was seen ten or more times. The chain links TRBV28 to TRBJ2-7, with 14 bases lining up with TRBD2. The length of the CDR3 is 16 residues. The V gene's germline CDR1 is MDHEN and CDR2 SYDVKM. The V segment lost 4 bases and the J segment 0 bases; nucleotides outside the gene matches: 2. The CDR3 spells CASSYGTSGSSYEQYF. The CDR3 coding sequence is TGTGCCAGCAGTTACGGGACTAGCGGGAGCTCCTACGAGCAGTACTTC.

This clonotype was recorded many times. The rearrangement joins TRBV24-1 to TRBJ2-5; D might be TRBD1 or TRBD2, each matching 5 bases. This CDR3 comprises 16 residues. The V end lost 0 bases, the J end lost 4 bases, and 14 bases lay between the germline ends. The germline V gene encodes CDR1 KGHDR and CDR2 SFDVKD. The DNA of the CDR3 is TGTGCCACCAGTGATTTGCAAGGGACCCTGGGAGAGACCCAGTACTTC. Its translation is CATSDLQGTLGETQYF.

This chain joins TRBV27 and TRBJ2-2; D is perhaps TRBD1 (5 bases). Germline values: CDR1 MNHEY, CDR2 SMNVEV (reference sequence). This CDR3 contains 14 residues. V lost 5 bases and J lost 4, with 11 bases in between. CDR3 residues: CASSRLRGTGELFF. The CDR3 DNA reads TGTGCCAGCAGTCGGCTTAGGGGCACCGGGGAGCTGTTTTTT.

The chain links TRBV3-1 to TRBJ2-1, with TRBD2 matching 10 bases. CDR3 size: 17 residues. The trim removed 3 bases at V and 4 bases at J, leaving 9 bases unmatched. Germline V CDR1 and CDR2: LGHDT, YNNKEL (reference sequence). This CDR3 is CASSQTPSGRAYNEQFF. As DNA, the CDR3 is TGTGCCAGCAGCCAGACCCCCAGCGGGAGGGCTTACAATGAGCAGTTCTTC.

This clonotype was seen many times. The gene calls are TRBV12-3 or TRBV12-4 and TRBJ2-4, with D possibly matching TRBD2 (6 bases). The germline V and J ends were trimmed by 5 bases and 1 base, with 12 bases remaining between them. This CDR3 has 15 amino acids. CDR3 sequence: CASSNLGRAKNIQYF. CDR3 nucleotides: TGTGCCAGCAGTAACCTAGGGAGGGCCAAAAACATTCAGTACTTC.

In its sample, this clonotype was seen a few times. CDR3 residues: CASSLGTPYTDTQYF. DNA of the CDR3: TGTGCCAGCAGCCTAGGGACACCCTACACAGATACGCAGTATTTT. V and J are TRBV7-2 and TRBJ2-3, with a possible D match to TRBD1 (6 bases). V lost 5 bases and J 2 bases, leaving 14 bases between the germline ends. From germline, CDR1 is SGHTA and CDR2 FQGNSA. The CDR3 sequence is 15 residues long.

This clonotype was seen ten or more times. The chain links TRBV5-1 to TRBJ2-1, with 9 bases fitting TRBD1. Germline V gives CDR1 SGHRS, CDR2 YFSETQ. V gave up 0 bases and J gave up 7 bases; unmatched junction bases: 2. The CDR3 is made up of 14 amino acids. The CDR3 nucleotides are TGCGCCAGCAGCTTGGCTGGACAGGGGAATGAGCAGTTCTTC. Its translation: CASSLAGQGNEQFF.

The V call is TRBV9, the J call TRBJ1-3; D gene uncertain. The CDR3 totals 14 residues. The ends were cut back, 2 bases at V and 4 bases at J, with 10 bases in the middle. Germline CDR1 reads SGDLS; CDR2 reads YYNGEE. The CDR3 loop reads CASSVTARGNTIYF. CDR3 nucleotides: TGTGCCAGCAGCGTTACAGCGCGGGGAAACACCATATATTTT.

A remark on this clonotype: An end of the junction does not agree with germline; a read error may underlie this. This sequence joins TRBV6-2 or TRBV6-3 and TRBJ2-1; TRBD2 is a possible D gene (5 bases). The V gene's germline CDR1 is MNHEY and CDR2 SVGEGT. This CDR3 has 13 amino acids. CDR3 in amino acids: CRSGSGSYNEQFF. In DNA, the CDR3 is TGCCGTTCGGGAAGCGGCTCCTACAATGAGCAGTTCTTC.

This clonotype showed up just a few times. The V call is TRBV5-1, the J call TRBJ2-3, with D perhaps matching TRBD1 or TRBD2 (5 bases each). The V end lost 0 bases, the J end lost 1 base, and 9 bases lay between the germline ends. In germline, CDR1 is SGHRS, CDR2 YFSETQ. CDR3 length: 15 amino acids. This CDR3 is CASSLDGDRTDTQYF. The CDR3 DNA follows: TGCGCCAGCAGCTTGGACGGGGACCGCACAGATACGCAGTATTTT.

The V call is TRBV4-2, the J call TRBJ1-2; D is possibly TRBD1 (5 bases). V was pared by 0 bases and J by 10 bases, with 21 bases between. Germline lookup yields CDR1 LGHNA and CDR2 YNFKEQ. This CDR3 has 16 amino acids. The CDR3 nucleotides are TGTGCCAGCAGCCAAGACGGCCTCGGGACGTTACTCGCCTACACCTTC. Its translation: CASSQDGLGTLLAYTF.

The J gene is TRBJ1-2, the V gene TRBV6-2 or TRBV6-3; D is undetermined. Germline-derived CDR1 and CDR2 are MNHEY and SVGEGT. This CDR3 has 13 residues. V was trimmed by 8 bases and J by 0 bases, leaving 10 bases between them. The CDR3, as DNA: TGTGCCAGCCGGGCCCCAGCTAACTATGGCTACACCTTC. Its translation: CASRAPANYGYTF.

V and J are TRBV10-3 and TRBJ1-2; D is ambiguous. The CDR3 totals 14 residues. The V and J ends lost 3 bases and 3 bases respectively, with 11 bases between them. CDR1 is ENHRY, CDR2 SYGVKD, per germline. This CDR3 reads CAISDRGGDYGYTF. CDR3 nucleotide sequence: TGTGCCATCAGTGATCGGGGAGGAGACTATGGCTACACCTTC.

This clonotype has ten or more counts. This rearrangement joins TRBV28 to TRBJ2-3; possibly TRBD2 for D (5 bases). V was pared by 6 bases and J by 4 bases, with 17 bases between. Germline V CDR1 and CDR2: MDHEN, SYDVKM. This CDR3 contains 15 residues. The CDR3 DNA is TGTGCCAGCAGGGCCCGGAGGTCCAACTCAGATACGCAGTATTTT. Encoded protein: CASRARRSNSDTQYF. The full variable domain, its missing parts supplied by reference TRBV28 and TRBJ2-3, is DVKVTQSSRYLVKRTGEKVFLECVQDMDHENMFWYRQDPGLGLRLIYFSYDVKMKEKGDIPEGYSVSREKKERFSLILESASTNQTSMYLCASRARRSNSDTQYFGPGTRLTVL.

The genes are TRBV15 and TRBJ2-7, with TRBD2 as a possible D gene (6 bases). The CDR3 totals 14 residues. V lost 5 bases to trimming and J lost 3 bases, with 14 bases between them. Germline values: CDR1 LNHNV, CDR2 YYDKDF (reference sequence). The CDR3 DNA reads as TGTGCCACCAGCGGGTCAGGGAGGTTCTACGAGCAGTACTTC. As protein: CATSGSGRFYEQYF.

The rearrangement uses TRBV12-3 or TRBV12-4 and TRBJ2-7; the D is unclear. The CDR3 is made up of 15 amino acids. The V end lost 2 bases, the J end lost 2 bases, and 13 bases lay between the germline ends. The CDR3 loop reads CASSLTRQAPYEQYF. For the CDR3, the DNA is TGTGCCAGCAGTTTAACTCGCCAGGCCCCCTACGAGCAGTACTTC.

The chain has TRBV19 and TRBJ2-3; 9 nucleotides line up with TRBD2. Per the germline V gene, CDR1 is LNHDA and CDR2 is SQIVND (reference sequence). The V segment lost 5 bases and the J segment 6 bases; nucleotides outside the gene matches: 15. CDR3 length: 17 residues. As DNA, the CDR3 is TGTGCCAGTAGTTGGTCCCTGGCGGGAGGGCCGGTTGATACGCAGTATTTT. Encoded protein: CASSWSLAGGPVDTQYF.